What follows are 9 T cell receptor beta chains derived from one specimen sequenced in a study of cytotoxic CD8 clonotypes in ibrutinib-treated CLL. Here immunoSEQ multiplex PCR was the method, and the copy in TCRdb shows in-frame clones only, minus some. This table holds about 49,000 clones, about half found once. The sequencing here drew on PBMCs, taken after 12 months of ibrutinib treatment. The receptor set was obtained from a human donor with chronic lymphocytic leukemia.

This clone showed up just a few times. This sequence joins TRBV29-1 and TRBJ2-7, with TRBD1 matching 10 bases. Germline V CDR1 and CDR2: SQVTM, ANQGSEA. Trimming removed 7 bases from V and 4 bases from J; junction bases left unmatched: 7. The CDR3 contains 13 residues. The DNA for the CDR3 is TGCAGCGCTTGGACAGGGGGGAAATACGAGCAGTACTTC. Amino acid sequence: CSAWTGGKYEQYF.

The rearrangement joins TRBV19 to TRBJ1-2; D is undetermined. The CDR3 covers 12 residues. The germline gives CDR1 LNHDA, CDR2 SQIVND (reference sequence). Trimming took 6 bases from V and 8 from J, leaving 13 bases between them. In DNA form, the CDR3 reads TGTGCCAGTAGCCTAACAGACGACGGCTACACCTTC. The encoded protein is CASSLTDDGYTF.

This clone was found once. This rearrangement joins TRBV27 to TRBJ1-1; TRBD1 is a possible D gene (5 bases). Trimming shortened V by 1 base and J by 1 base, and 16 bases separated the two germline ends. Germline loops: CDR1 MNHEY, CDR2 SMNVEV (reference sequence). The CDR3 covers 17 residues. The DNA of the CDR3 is TGTGCCAGCAGTTTATACAGCCCGGTTAGGGGGAACACTGAAGCTTTCTTT. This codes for CASSLYSPVRGNTEAFF.

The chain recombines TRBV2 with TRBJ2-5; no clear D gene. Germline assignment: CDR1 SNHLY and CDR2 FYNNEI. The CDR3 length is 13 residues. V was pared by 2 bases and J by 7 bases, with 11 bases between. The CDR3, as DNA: TGTGCCAGCAGTGAAAGGTCAGAAGGGACCCAGTACTTC. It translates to CASSERSEGTQYF.

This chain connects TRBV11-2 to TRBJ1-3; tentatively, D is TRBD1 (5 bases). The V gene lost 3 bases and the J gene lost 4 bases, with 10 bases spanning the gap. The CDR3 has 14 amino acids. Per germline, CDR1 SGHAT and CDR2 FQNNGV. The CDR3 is CASSLGVLGNTIYF. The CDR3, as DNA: TGTGCCAGCAGCTTGGGGGTCTTAGGAAACACCATATATTTT. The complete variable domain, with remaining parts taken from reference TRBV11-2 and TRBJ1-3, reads EAGVAQSPRYKIIEKRQSVAFWCNPISGHATLYWYQQILGQGPKLLIQFQNNGVVDDSQLPKDRFSAERLKGVDSTLKIQPAKLEDSAVYLCASSLGVLGNTIYFGEGSWLTVV.

The CDR3 sequence: CASSASHRAGGTDTQYF. The CDR3 DNA reads TGTGCCAGCAGCGCTTCGCACAGGGCGGGCGGCACAGATACGCAGTATTTT. V gene TRBV9 combines with J gene TRBJ2-3; weak D call: TRBD1 (6 bases). The CDR3 loop spans 17 amino acids. The germline V gene encodes CDR1 SGDLS and CDR2 YYNGEE. The V gene lost 3 bases and the J gene lost 1 base, with 18 bases spanning the gap.

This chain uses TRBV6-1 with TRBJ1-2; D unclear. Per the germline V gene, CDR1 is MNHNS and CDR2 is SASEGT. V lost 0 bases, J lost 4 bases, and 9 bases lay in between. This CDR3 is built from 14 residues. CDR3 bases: TGTGCCAGCAGTGAAGCGGGCAGGTCCTATGGCTACACCTTC. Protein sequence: CASSEAGRSYGYTF.

The CDR3 region is CASSLGRETQYF. DNA of the CDR3: TGTGCCAGCAGCTTGGGCAGAGAGACCCAGTACTTC. This chain connects TRBV7-6 to TRBJ2-5; no definite D call. With 3 bases removed from V and 4 bases from J, the gap between germline ends came to 6 bases. This CDR3 region has 12 residues. Per germline, CDR1 SGHVS and CDR2 FNYEAQ.

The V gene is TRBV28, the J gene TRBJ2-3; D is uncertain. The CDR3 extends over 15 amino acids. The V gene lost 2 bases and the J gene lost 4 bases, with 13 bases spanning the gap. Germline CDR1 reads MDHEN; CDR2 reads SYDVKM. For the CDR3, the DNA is TGTGCCAGCAGTTTACAGGCAGTGGGTTCAGATACGCAGTATTTT. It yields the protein CASSLQAVGSDTQYF.